The sequence of this TCR beta chain was determined in a study of blood T cell repertoires in COVID-19. Background on the study: Researchers got acute and convalescent COVID-19 samples from the United States, Italy and Spain. T cells, B-cell-depleted T cells, or PBMCs provided the cDNA or gDNA that served as material.

The germline CDR1 and CDR2 sequences are SGHRS and YFSETQ. The CDR3 length is 13 residues. V lost 5 bases to trimming and J lost 2 bases; unmatched junction nucleotides: 2. Under the authors' procedure: Estimates of nucleated cell counts were drawn from the amplification of reference gene primers. The assay was immunoSEQ multiplex PCR, and TCRdb's table has in-frame clones only and misses some. That table is the source of V, J and clone size, and D and trimming were worked out from the DNA. The table includes about 200,000 clones, 65% to 90% detected once. The V call is TRBV5-1, the J call TRBJ2-3; 7 positions agree with TRBD2. The clonotype comes from an elderly man with acute or convalescent COVID-19. Sequences were obtained from peripheral blood. The CDR3 DNA reads as TGCGCCAGCAGAGCGGGGTCCACAGATACGCAGTATTTT. Its protein is CASRAGSTDTQYF.